These T cell receptor beta chains were read from a single sample in a study of blood T cells in healthy people across ages. TCRdb re-called the 5' RACE reads with MiXCR, one entry per CDR3 protein. The sample lists approximately 1.5 million distinct CDR3 sequences, 42% seen once, with 4% in the top ten. Sequencing used blood. The receptors come from a woman aged 18-29 years in good health. Both conserved end residues are part of each CDR3. The D gene is left open where the match is weak. Only part of the rows carry a size: once, few, many, or a class if the clone is expanded.

j_gene,d_gene,v_gene,abundance,CDR3aa,CDR3nt
TRBJ2-1,TRBD2,TRBV6-2/TRBV6-3,once,CASSYVASGRGYNEQFF,TGTGCCAGCAGTTACGTGGCTAGCGGGCGGGGGTACAATGAGCAGTTCTTC
TRBJ2-3,.,TRBV20-1,.,CSARDSAVGTDTQYF,TGCAGTGCTAGAGATAGTGCGGTAGGCACAGATACGCAGTATTTT
TRBJ2-5,TRBD2,TRBV7-2,.,CASSLVPSGETQYF,TGTGCCAGCAGCTTAGTTCCTAGCGGAGAGACCCAGTACTTC
TRBJ2-3,TRBD2,TRBV6-2/TRBV6-3,.,CAGGTSGYTQYF,TGTGCCGGAGGGACTAGCGGTTATACGCAGTATTTT
TRBJ2-2,TRBD2,TRBV27,.,CASSPWTSGATGELFF,TGTGCCAGCAGCCCCTGGACTAGCGGAGCGACCGGGGAGCTGTTTTTT
TRBJ2-3,.,TRBV27,few,CASSFGVPETDTQYF,TGTGCCAGCAGTTTTGGGGTCCCGGAAACAGATACGCAGTATTTT
TRBJ2-7,.,TRBV28,.,CATTRSSYEQYF,TGTGCCACAACCAGGAGCTCCTACGAGCAGTACTTC
TRBJ2-7,.,TRBV6-1,.,CASSDPVSSYEQYF,TGTGCCAGCAGTGACCCGGTAAGCTCCTACGAGCAGTACTTC
TRBJ2-3,TRBD2,TRBV15,.,CATSSLAGVADTQYF,TGTGCCACCAGCAGTCTAGCGGGAGTGGCAGATACGCAGTATTTT
TRBJ2-2,.,TRBV6-1,.,CASRRVMNTGELFF,TGTGCCAGCAGGAGGGTGATGAACACCGGGGAGCTGTTTTTT
TRBJ2-7,.,TRBV3-1,few,CASRSHWGSYEQYF,TGTGCCAGCAGATCCCACTGGGGGTCCTACGAGCAGTACTTC
TRBJ2-7,TRBD1,TRBV7-2,.,CASSLVGTGFDEQYF,TGTGCCAGCAGCTTAGTTGGGACAGGGTTCGACGAGCAGTACTTC
TRBJ1-2,.,TRBV4-1,few,CASSQENNRNYGYTF,TGCGCCAGCAGCCAAGAAAACAACCGGAACTATGGCTACACCTTC
TRBJ2-6,.,TRBV24-1,.,CATSEAGSGANVLTF,TGTGCCACCAGTGAAGCAGGGTCTGGGGCCAACGTCCTGACTTTC
TRBJ2-4,TRBD1,TRBV6-5,.,CASQGAAKNIQYF,TGTGCCAGCCAGGGGGCGGCGAAAAACATTCAGTACTTC
TRBJ2-7,.,TRBV16,.,CASSQSWQGRDEQYF,TGTGCCAGCAGCCAATCTTGGCAGGGGAGGGACGAGCAGTACTTC
TRBJ1-1,.,TRBV10-3,few,CAISESGWGNTEAFF,TGTGCCATCAGTGAGTCTGGGTGGGGGAACACTGAAGCTTTCTTT
TRBJ2-5,.,TRBV10-3,.,CAIRFQETQYF,TGTGCCATCAGGTTTCAAGAGACCCAGTACTTC
TRBJ2-4,.,TRBV7-2,.,CASSFGWVAKNIQYF,TGTGCCAGCAGCTTTGGATGGGTAGCCAAAAACATTCAGTACTTC
TRBJ2-1,.,TRBV2,.,CASSERTIEQFF,TGTGCCAGCAGTGAAAGGACTATAGAGCAGTTCTTC
TRBJ1-1,.,TRBV6-5,.,CASSYGEGGRAEAFF,TGTGCCAGCAGTTACGGGGAGGGGGGTAGGGCTGAAGCTTTCTTT
TRBJ1-2,TRBD1,TRBV2,.,CASSDEGQNYGYTF,TGTGCCAGCAGTGATGAGGGACAGAACTATGGCTACACCTTC
TRBJ1-1,.,TRBV12-3/TRBV12-4,few,CASSSFGEAFF,TGTGCCAGCAGCTCTTTCGGTGAAGCTTTCTTT
TRBJ2-5,TRBD2,TRBV20-1,few,CSASQTSGVGETQYF,TGCAGTGCTAGCCAGACTAGCGGGGTTGGGGAGACCCAGTACTTC